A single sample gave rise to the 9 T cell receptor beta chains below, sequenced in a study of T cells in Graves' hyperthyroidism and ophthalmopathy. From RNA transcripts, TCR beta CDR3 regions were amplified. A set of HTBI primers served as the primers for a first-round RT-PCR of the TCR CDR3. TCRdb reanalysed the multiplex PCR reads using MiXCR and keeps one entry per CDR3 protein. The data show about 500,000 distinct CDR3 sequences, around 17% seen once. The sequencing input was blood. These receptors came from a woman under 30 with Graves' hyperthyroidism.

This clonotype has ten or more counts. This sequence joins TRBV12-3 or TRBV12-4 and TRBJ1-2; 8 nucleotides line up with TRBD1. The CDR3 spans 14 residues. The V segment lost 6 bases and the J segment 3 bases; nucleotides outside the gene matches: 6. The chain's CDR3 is CASSPRGRDYGYTF. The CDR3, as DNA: TGTGCCAGCAGCCCCAGGGGGCGCGACTATGGCTACACCTTC.

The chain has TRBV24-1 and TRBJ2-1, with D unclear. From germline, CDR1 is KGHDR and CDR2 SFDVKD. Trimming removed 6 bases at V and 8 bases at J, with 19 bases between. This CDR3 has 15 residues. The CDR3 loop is CATSSDLTISDEQFF. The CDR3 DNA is TGTGCCACCAGTTCCGACCTCACGATAAGCGATGAGCAGTTCTTC.

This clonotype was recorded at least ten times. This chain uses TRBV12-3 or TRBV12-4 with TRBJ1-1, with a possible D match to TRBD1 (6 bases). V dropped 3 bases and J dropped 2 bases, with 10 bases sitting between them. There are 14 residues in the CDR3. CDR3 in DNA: TGTGCCAGCAGTTTGGAGACAGGAAACACTGAAGCTTTCTTT. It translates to CASSLETGNTEAFF.

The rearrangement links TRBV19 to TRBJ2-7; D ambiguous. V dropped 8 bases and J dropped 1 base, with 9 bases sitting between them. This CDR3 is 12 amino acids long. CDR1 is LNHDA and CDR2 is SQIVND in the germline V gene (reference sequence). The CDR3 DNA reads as TGTGCCAGTGTCAGCCCTTCCTACGAGCAGTACTTC. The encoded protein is CASVSPSYEQYF.

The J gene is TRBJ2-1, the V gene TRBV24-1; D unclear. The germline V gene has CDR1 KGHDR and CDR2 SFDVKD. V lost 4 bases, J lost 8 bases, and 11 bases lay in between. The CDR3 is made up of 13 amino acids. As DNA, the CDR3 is TGTGCCACCAGTGACTACAGCTGGGATGAGCAGTTCTTC. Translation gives CATSDYSWDEQFF.

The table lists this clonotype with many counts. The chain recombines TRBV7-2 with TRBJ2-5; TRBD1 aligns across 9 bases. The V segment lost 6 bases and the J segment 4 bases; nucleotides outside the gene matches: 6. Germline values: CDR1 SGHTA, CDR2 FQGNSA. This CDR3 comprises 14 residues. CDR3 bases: TGTGCCAGCAGGGGGACAGGGCTGGGAGAGACCCAGTACTTC. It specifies CASRGTGLGETQYF.

The CDR3 is CAISDRVRESYTQYF. Here the CDR3 DNA reads TGTGCCATCAGTGATAGAGTGCGGGAGTCATATACGCAGTATTTT. The chain has TRBV10-3 and TRBJ2-3; TRBD2 agrees at 7 bases. CDR1 ENHRY and CDR2 SYGVKD come from the germline V gene. V was clipped by 3 bases and J by 7 bases; unmatched bases: 10. This CDR3 comprises 15 residues.

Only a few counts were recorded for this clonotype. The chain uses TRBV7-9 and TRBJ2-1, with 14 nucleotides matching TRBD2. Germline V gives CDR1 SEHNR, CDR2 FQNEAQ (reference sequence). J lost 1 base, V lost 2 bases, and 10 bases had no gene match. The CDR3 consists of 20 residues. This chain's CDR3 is CASSLYAGLAGVGSYNEQFF. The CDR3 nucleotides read TGTGCCAGCAGCTTATATGCGGGACTAGCGGGAGTTGGGTCCTACAATGAGCAGTTCTTC. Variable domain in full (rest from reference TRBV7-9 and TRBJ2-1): DTGVSQNPRHKITKRGQNVTFRCDPISEHNRLYWYRQTLGQGPEFLTYFQNEAQLEKSRLLSDRFSAERPKGSFSTLEIQRTEQGDSAMYLCASSLYAGLAGVGSYNEQFFGPGTRLTVL.

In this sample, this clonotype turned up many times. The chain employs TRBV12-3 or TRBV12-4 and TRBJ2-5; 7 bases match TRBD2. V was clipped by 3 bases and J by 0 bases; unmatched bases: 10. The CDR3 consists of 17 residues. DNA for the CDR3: TGTGCCAGCAGTTTTAGGCTAGCGGAGAACTACCAAGAGACCCAGTACTTC. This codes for CASSFRLAENYQETQYF.